The source of this TCR beta chain is a study of blood T cell repertoires in COVID-19. Whole-study context: T cells, B-cell-depleted T cells, or PBMCs provided the cDNA or gDNA that served as material.

Repertoires were generated with immunoSEQ multiplex PCR, while TCRdb's copy carries only in-frame clones and drops some. The sample holds 140,000 to 150,000 clones, roughly nine tenths seen once. Trimming left V 2 bases short and J 5 bases short, with 10 bases between. The length of the CDR3 is 15 residues. The germline gives CDR1 KGHSH, CDR2 LQKENI. This TCR came from a man between 18 and 29 years old with COVID-19, enrolled during active disease. Material: peripheral blood. This chain joins TRBV18 and TRBJ1-6; no firm D call. CDR3 protein: CASSPEEPNNSPLHF. CDR3 DNA: TGTGCCAGCTCACCAGAAGAGCCGAATAATTCACCCCTCCACTTT.